A single sample gave rise to the 20 T cell receptor beta chains below, sequenced in a study of memory CD4+ T cells and cytomegalovirus serostatus. Measured with immunoSEQ multiplex PCR; TCRdb has only the in-frame clones, and not every one. Among 85,000 to 100,000 clones listed, 80% were seen once. Single viable CD3+CD4+CD8-CD45RO+ cells were sorted as the memory CD4+ T cells. Source material: memory CD4+ T cells from blood. Receptor source: an adult in good health and CMV-seropositive.

The count of this clone is one. The genes are TRBV6-6 and TRBJ2-7; 11 bases align to TRBD1. This CDR3 region has 16 residues. Germline loops: CDR1 MNHNY, CDR2 SVGAGI (reference sequence). V lost 7 bases and J lost 6; bases outside the gene matches: 14. DNA for the CDR3: TGTGCCAGCACCTACCGCGGGGGGACAGGGGGTTCCGAGCAGTACTTC. It is translated as CASTYRGGTGGSEQYF.

V usage is TRBV30 and J usage is TRBJ1-5, with 12 bases identical to TRBD1. Germline V gene lookup returns CDR1 GTSNPN and CDR2 SVGIG (reference sequence). V lost 5 bases and J lost 12; bases outside the gene matches: 14. This CDR3 contains 15 residues. The CDR3 region is CAWSGQGASGGNQHF. The CDR3 nucleotides are TGTGCCTGGTCGGGACAGGGGGCTTCGGGAGGGAACCAGCATTTT.

The chain uses TRBV2 and TRBJ2-1; D not resolved. Looked up from germline, CDR1 is SNHLY and CDR2 is FYNNEI. CDR3 size: 14 residues. V lost 7 bases and J 4 bases, leaving 14 bases between the germline ends. CDR3 residues: CASKKGGLYNEQFF. The CDR3 DNA reads as TGTGCCAGCAAGAAAGGCGGTTTATACAATGAGCAGTTCTTC.

CDR3 protein: CASSLGDRATNEKLFF. The CDR3 DNA is TGTGCCAGCAGCTTAGGGGACAGGGCAACTAATGAAAAACTGTTTTTT. This chain uses TRBV7-9 with TRBJ1-4; TRBD1 matches 9 bases. The CDR3 extends over 16 amino acids. The V segment lost 1 base and the J segment 0 bases; nucleotides outside the gene matches: 0. Germline values: CDR1 SEHNR, CDR2 FQNEAQ (reference sequence). The whole variable domain, filled in from reference TRBV7-9 and TRBJ1-4, reads DTGVSQNPRHKITKRGQNVTFRCDPISEHNRLYWYRQTLGQGPEFLTYFQNEAQLEKSRLLSDRFSAERPKGSFSTLEIQRTEQGDSAMYLCASSLGDRATNEKLFFGSGTQLSVL.

This rearrangement joins TRBV6-1 to TRBJ2-2; 9 bases line up with TRBD1. Germline lookup yields CDR1 MNHNS and CDR2 SASEGT. The V gene end was trimmed by 7 bases and the J gene end by 4 bases; junction bases not matched to a gene: 4. The CDR3 sequence is 14 residues long. The CDR3 spells CASNPGQGTGELFF. The CDR3 DNA follows: TGTGCCAGCAATCCGGGACAGGGCACCGGGGAGCTGTTTTTT.

This clone was detected only a few times. The chain joins TRBV19 to TRBJ2-7, with D tentatively TRBD2 (5 bases). Germline assignment: CDR1 LNHDA and CDR2 SQIVND (reference sequence). The germline V and J ends were trimmed by 6 bases and 0 bases, with 12 bases remaining between them. There are 14 residues in the CDR3. The CDR3 region is CASSDLGNSYEQYF. The DNA of the CDR3 is TGTGCCAGTAGCGACCTCGGGAACTCCTACGAGCAGTACTTC.

The chain is built from TRBV12-1 and TRBJ1-2. TRBV12-1 is listed as a pseudogene. The CDR3 is 18 residues long. In nucleotides, the CDR3 is TGTGCCAGCAGCTTTTCGGGGGCGCGTTGTTTTTGTGGGTATGGCTACACCTTC. It codes for CASSFSGARCFCGYGYTF.

This chain uses TRBV13 with TRBJ2-7; D perhaps matches TRBD1 (6 bases). The V end was cut by 0 bases, the J end by 5 bases, with 8 bases between. This CDR3 has 13 residues. CDR1 is PRHDT, CDR2 FYEKMQ, per germline (reference sequence). CDR3 protein: CASSLGRGNEQYF. CDR3 sequence (DNA): TGTGCCAGCAGCTTAGGCAGGGGTAACGAGCAGTACTTC.

The chain is built from TRBV6-1 and TRBJ2-1, with D possibly being TRBD1 (6 bases). V lost 0 bases and J lost 4, with 19 bases in between. This CDR3 has 18 residues. Germline CDR1 reads MNHNS; CDR2 reads SASEGT. The CDR3 reads CASSEALTGSAQYNEQFF. The CDR3 bases are TGTGCCAGCAGTGAAGCACTCACAGGGAGTGCCCAGTACAATGAGCAGTTCTTC.

The chain joins TRBV5-1 to TRBJ2-1, with D possibly being TRBD2 (5 bases). Germline-derived CDR1 and CDR2 are SGHRS and YFSETQ. V was clipped by 5 bases and J by 6 bases, with 12 bases between them. CDR3 size: 13 residues. CDR3 DNA sequence: TGCGCCAGCAGACGTTTTGCGGGCAATGAGCAGTTCTTC. This sequence encodes CASRRFAGNEQFF. Full variable domain (remainder filled in from reference TRBV5-1 and TRBJ2-1): KAGVTQTPRYLIKTRGQQVTLSCSPISGHRSVSWYQQTPGQGLQFLFEYFSETQRNKGNFPGRFSGRQFSNSRSEMNVSTLELGDSALYLCASRRFAGNEQFFGPGTRLTVL.

This clone was observed a handful of times. J is TRBJ1-1 and V is TRBV29-1; tentative D call: TRBD1 (5 bases). The CDR3 covers 12 residues. V lost 4 bases and J 1 base, leaving 7 bases between the germline ends. The germline V gene encodes CDR1 SQVTM and CDR2 ANQGSEA. This CDR3 reads CSVGQKNTEAFF. The CDR3, as DNA: TGCAGCGTTGGACAGAAGAACACTGAAGCTTTCTTT. The whole variable domain, remainder taken from reference TRBV29-1 and TRBJ1-1, is SAVISQKPSRDICQRGTSLTIQCQVDSQVTMMFWYRQQPGQSLTLIATANQGSEATYESGFVIDKFPISRPNLTFSTLTVSNMSPEDSSIYLCSVGQKNTEAFFGQGTRLTVV.

The V call is TRBV7-9, the J call TRBJ1-2, with TRBD1 as a possible D gene (5 bases). In germline, CDR1 is SEHNR, CDR2 FQNEAQ (reference sequence). The V gene lost 1 base and the J gene lost 6 bases, with 12 bases spanning the gap. The CDR3 is 14 amino acids. As DNA, the CDR3 is TGTGCCAGCAGCTTAGAAGTGGCAGGGCATGGCTACACCTTC. Translation: CASSLEVAGHGYTF.

The chain is built from TRBV5-1 and TRBJ2-7, with TRBD1 matching 8 bases. The CDR3 runs 15 residues. V lost 4 bases and J lost 3; bases outside the gene matches: 9. Per the germline V gene, CDR1 is SGHRS and CDR2 is YFSETQ. Here the CDR3 reads CASSDGQGWYYEQYF. The CDR3 DNA reads as TGCGCCAGCAGCGACGGACAGGGATGGTACTACGAGCAGTACTTC.

The gene calls are TRBV7-9 and TRBJ1-2; 7 bases are a match to TRBD1. CDR3 length: 12 residues. The J segment lost 8 bases and the V segment lost 3 bases, leaving 3 bases of the junction unmatched. CDR1 SEHNR and CDR2 FQNEAQ come from the germline V gene (reference sequence). The CDR3 DNA follows: TGTGCCAGCAGCTTTACAGGGGCCGGCTACACCTTC. It is translated as CASSFTGAGYTF.

The chain has TRBV6-6 and TRBJ2-1; D unresolved. V was pared by 5 bases and J by 6 bases, with 14 bases between. The CDR3 extends over 14 amino acids. CDR1 and CDR2 (germline): MNHNY, SVGAGI (reference sequence). The CDR3 is CASSGGQIGNEQFF. CDR3 DNA sequence: TGTGCCAGCAGTGGTGGGCAGATCGGCAATGAGCAGTTCTTC.

CDR3 nucleotides: TGCGCCAGCAGCCAAGATCCAGGGCTAGCTTCATATGGTGAGCAGTTCTTC. Its translation: CASSQDPGLASYGEQFF. The chain has TRBV4-1 and TRBJ2-1; D may match TRBD1 or TRBD2 (5 bases each). The germline V gene encodes CDR1 MGHRA and CDR2 YSYEKL. The V gene lost 0 bases and the J gene lost 9 bases, with 21 bases spanning the gap. The CDR3 runs to 17 residues.

In its sample, this clone was seen many times. The CDR3 DNA reads as TGTGCCAGCTCCCCCATAGGGACTAGCGCGCTCTACGAGCAGTACTTC. It codes for CASSPIGTSALYEQYF. The V and J genes are TRBV18 and TRBJ2-7; 10 bases match TRBD2. Germline loops: CDR1 KGHSH, CDR2 LQKENI. CDR3 length equals 16 residues. The ends lost 6 bases at V and 3 bases at J; junction bases unmatched: 11.

The V gene is TRBV7-9, the J gene TRBJ1-1; D is ambiguous. The V end was cut by 5 bases, the J end by 11 bases, with 15 bases between. This CDR3 is built from 12 residues. The germline V gene encodes CDR1 SEHNR and CDR2 FQNEAQ (reference sequence). CDR3: CASSRGSGRAFF. The CDR3 DNA reads TGTGCCAGCAGCCGGGGTTCGGGGAGGGCTTTCTTT.

The V gene is TRBV5-1, the J gene TRBJ1-1; the D gene is possibly TRBD1 (6 bases). CDR1 and CDR2 from the germline V gene are SGHRS and YFSETQ. V was clipped by 4 bases and J by 1 base, with 11 bases between them. The CDR3 runs 14 residues. The CDR3 reads CASSTGQTNTEAFF. CDR3 DNA: TGCGCCAGCAGCACCGGACAGACGAACACTGAAGCTTTCTTT.

The chain joins TRBV28 to TRBJ1-2, with 12 bases that match TRBD1. This CDR3 is 15 amino acids long. From germline, CDR1 is MDHEN and CDR2 SYDVKM. The junction had 6 bases not matched to a gene; V was cut back by 2 bases and J by 8 bases. In nucleotides, the CDR3 is TGTGCCAGCAGTTTACTTGGGACAGGGGGCCTGGGCTACACCTTC. Protein: CASSLLGTGGLGYTF.